This T cell receptor (beta chain) was captured in a study of CD8 T cells in ankylosing spondylitis. General study points: The clones that were linked to disease were reported to be significantly enriched in matched synovial fluid samples from ankylosing spondylitis patients.

J lost 4 bases, V lost 5 bases, and 5 bases had no gene match. From germline, CDR1 is SGHRS and CDR2 YFSETQ. The CDR3 loop spans 13 amino acids. Each CDR3 protein is one row after TCRdb ran MiXCR on the 5' RACE reads. This sample yields roughly 130,000 distinct CDR3 sequences, of which roughly an eighth are seen a single time; about 2.7% belongs to the top ten. A remark on this clonotype: Its antigen is not identified.

The sample comprised blood, either unsorted or a sorted T cell fraction (not recorded which). The clonotype comes from a female donor with ankylosing spondylitis or in good health (not recorded which). The chain links TRBV5-1 to TRBJ1-1; TRBD1 agrees at 7 bases. The CDR3 region is CASSPGQSTEAFF. CDR3 DNA: TGCGCCAGCAGTCCGGGACAGAGCACTGAAGCTTTCTTT.